Following are 27 T cell receptor beta chains from one sample sequenced in a study of control samples from healthy donors and cancer patients. The assay was immunoSEQ multiplex PCR, and TCRdb's table has in-frame clones only and misses some. The sample has approximately 100,000 clones, roughly 88% seen once; the top ten hold less than 15%. The sequencing input was blood. These receptors all come from a man younger than 45 in good health.

The chain uses TRBV4-1 and TRBJ1-6; TRBD1 matches at 7 bases. Germline V gene data show CDR1 as MGHRA and CDR2 as YSYEKL. There are 17 residues in the CDR3. The V and J ends lost 0 bases and 3 bases, in that order; junction bases with no gene match: 5. The CDR3 bases are TGCGCCAGCAGCCAAGACCCCGGGACAGTCTATAATTCACCCCTCCACTTT. As protein: CASSQDPGTVYNSPLHF.

The V and J genes are TRBV9 and TRBJ1-5; maybe TRBD1 (6 bases). The CDR3 length is 15 residues. V lost 5 bases, J lost 2 bases, and 14 bases lay in between. CDR1 and CDR2 from the germline V gene are SGDLS and YYNGEE. The DNA for the CDR3 is TGTGCCAGCAGTCGGGGGGCGCAAGGCAATCAGCCCCAGCATTTT. Amino acids: CASSRGAQGNQPQHF.

The chain carries TRBV27 and TRBJ2-3; D ambiguous. Trimming took 3 bases from V and 6 from J, leaving 19 bases between them. The CDR3 runs to 16 residues. CDR1 is MNHEY, CDR2 SMNVEV, per germline (reference sequence). CDR3 residues: CASSFASRKVTDTQYF. The DNA for the CDR3 is TGTGCCAGCAGTTTTGCGAGTCGTAAGGTGACGGATACGCAGTATTTT.

The CDR3 reads CACSDLTQETQYF. In DNA, the CDR3 is TGTGCCTGTTCCGACTTGACCCAAGAGACCCAGTACTTC. The chain employs TRBV30 and TRBJ2-5; D is unresolved. Germline V lookup: CDR1 GTSNPN, CDR2 SVGIG (reference sequence). The CDR3 sequence is 13 residues long. V lost 6 bases and J lost 1, with 12 bases in between.

The V call is TRBV27, the J call TRBJ2-2, with a weak D call TRBD2 (6 bases). V was trimmed by 4 bases and J by 1 base, leaving 16 bases between them. The V gene's germline CDR1 is MNHEY and CDR2 SMNVEV (reference sequence). The CDR3 spans 17 residues. DNA for the CDR3: TGTGCCAGCAGTTCTAGCGTAGGTCCCCAGAACACCGGGGAGCTGTTTTTT. It is translated as CASSSSVGPQNTGELFF.

V usage is TRBV19 and J usage is TRBJ2-7, with 9 bases fitting TRBD2. The CDR3 has 18 amino acids. Germline CDR1 LNHDA, CDR2 SQIVND (reference sequence). V was clipped by 1 base and J by 2 bases; unmatched bases: 12. Here the CDR3 reads CASSIVAQLAGRPYEQYF. The CDR3 DNA sequence: TGTGCCAGTAGTATAGTGGCCCAACTAGCGGGCAGACCCTACGAGCAGTACTTC.

The chain combines TRBV7-6 with TRBJ2-1; D is tentatively TRBD1 or TRBD2 (6 bases each). The CDR3 has 16 residues. Trimming took off 1 base at V and 6 bases at J, with 16 bases between the two ends. Germline V gene data show CDR1 as SGHVS and CDR2 as FNYEAQ. The CDR3 DNA is TGTGCCAGCAGCTTAGTAGGGGGGACGTTTCGCAATGAGCAGTTCTTC. It specifies CASSLVGGTFRNEQFF.

The chain recombines TRBV18 with TRBJ1-6, with 8 bases fitting TRBD1. CDR3 length: 16 amino acids. CDR1 is KGHSH and CDR2 is LQKENI in the germline V gene. Trimming cost V 1 base and J 7 bases; bases outside gene matches: 6. The CDR3 is CASSPRRDRPNSPLHF. Here the CDR3 DNA reads TGTGCCAGCTCACCACGAAGGGACAGGCCAAATTCACCCCTCCACTTT.

In the case of this clone: In the same sample, other DNA sequences code for this CDR3. The chain is built from TRBV6-5 and TRBJ1-1, with D uncertain. Germline loops: CDR1 MNHEY, CDR2 SVGAGI. Trimming took off 2 bases at V and 0 bases at J, with 7 bases between the two ends. The CDR3 extends over 14 amino acids. The chain's CDR3 is CASSYGGVNTEAFF. For the CDR3, the DNA is TGTGCCAGCAGTTACGGTGGGGTGAACACTGAAGCTTTCTTT.

The V and J genes are TRBV6-5 and TRBJ2-7; 10 bases agree with TRBD2. Germline lookup yields CDR1 MNHEY and CDR2 SVGAGI. This CDR3 comprises 15 residues. Trimming cost V 5 bases and J 5 bases; bases outside gene matches: 9. The CDR3 loop is CASSILAGAVHEQYF. The CDR3 nucleotides read TGTGCCAGCAGTATTCTAGCGGGAGCGGTTCACGAGCAGTACTTC.

This clone was seen only once. The J gene is TRBJ1-4, the V gene TRBV28; weak D call: TRBD1 (6 bases). This CDR3 contains 15 residues. Germline CDR1 is MDHEN and CDR2 is SYDVKM. The germline V and J ends were trimmed by 1 base and 3 bases, with 9 bases remaining between them. The CDR3 spells CASSLSSGANEKLFF. CDR3 DNA: TGTGCCAGCAGTTTATCTTCAGGGGCTAATGAAAAACTGTTTTTT.

The table lists this clone with a count of one. J is TRBJ2-7 and V is TRBV27; D is ambiguous. The CDR3 loop spans 15 amino acids. Germline CDR1 is MNHEY and CDR2 is SMNVEV (reference sequence). V shed 4 bases and J shed 5 bases, with 18 bases lying between them. CDR3 residues: CASSSSVAAVHEQYF. The CDR3, as DNA: TGTGCCAGCAGTTCCTCAGTTGCCGCGGTCCACGAGCAGTACTTC.

The genes are TRBV7-3 and TRBJ2-1; 11 bases fit TRBD2. Germline V gene sequence: CDR1 SGHTA, CDR2 FQGTGA. V dropped 3 bases and J dropped 9; count of bases not matched to a gene: 1. The CDR3 is made up of 13 amino acids. As DNA, the CDR3 is TGTGCCAGCAGCTTCACTAGCGGGAGTGAGCAGTTCTTC. This translates into CASSFTSGSEQFF.

The chain couples TRBV3-1 (or the pseudogene TRBV3-2) to TRBJ1-4; the D gene is possibly TRBD1 (5 bases). CDR1 LGHDT and CDR2 YNNKEL come from the germline V gene (reference sequence). Deletions cut 1 base from V and 0 bases from J, with 9 bases between. The CDR3 consists of 16 residues. The CDR3 spells CASSQGRGTTNEKLFF. The CDR3 DNA follows: TGTGCCAGCAGCCAAGGGAGGGGTACAACTAATGAAAAACTGTTTTTT.

The DNA of the CDR3 is TGTGCCAGCAGTCCTGCAGATGAAGCTTTCTTT. Protein sequence: CASSPADEAFF. The rearrangement links TRBV12-3 or TRBV12-4 to TRBJ1-1; D uncertain. V lost 5 bases and J lost 7, with 8 bases in between. CDR3 size: 11 residues.

This chain connects TRBV29-1 to TRBJ2-1, with 11 bases fitting TRBD1. Germline CDR1 is SQVTM and CDR2 is ANQGSEA. There are 21 residues in the CDR3. The J segment lost 5 bases and the V segment lost 5 bases, leaving 26 bases of the junction unmatched. CDR3 region: CSVRDRGSSGISPNPDNEQFF. Written as DNA, the CDR3 is TGCAGCGTTCGGGACAGGGGGTCTAGCGGGATCTCGCCCAACCCGGACAATGAGCAGTTCTTC.

The rearrangement links TRBV28 to TRBJ2-5; 9 bases agree with TRBD1. The CDR3 contains 17 residues. V lost 8 bases, J lost 3 bases, and 16 bases stayed unmatched. Germline CDR1 is MDHEN and CDR2 is SYDVKM. The CDR3 coding sequence is TGTGCCAGCGAAACTCACACAAGACAGGGGGTAAAAGAGACCCAGTACTTC. Its translation is CASETHTRQGVKETQYF.

The V call is TRBV7-2, the J call TRBJ2-3; a possible D gene is TRBD2 (5 bases). V was clipped by 4 bases and J by 0 bases, with 8 bases between them. CDR3 size: 14 residues. Germline CDR1 reads SGHTA; CDR2 reads FQGNSA. The CDR3 protein is CASSSQRSTDTQYF. The DNA for the CDR3 is TGTGCCAGCAGCTCACAGCGGAGCACAGATACGCAGTATTTT.

The gene calls are TRBV27 and TRBJ1-5; 9 bases are shared with TRBD1. Germline V gene lookup returns CDR1 MNHEY and CDR2 SMNVEV (reference sequence). The CDR3 length is 14 residues. V shed 5 bases and J 7 bases; nucleotides not matched to a gene: 6. The CDR3 loop is CASSIQGARQPQHF. CDR3 nucleotide sequence: TGTGCCAGCAGTATACAGGGGGCAAGACAGCCCCAGCATTTT.

This chain links TRBV24-1 with TRBJ1-2, with D possibly being TRBD1 (6 bases). V gave up 6 bases and J gave up 4 bases, with 8 bases separating them. CDR3 length: 12 residues. The germline V gene has CDR1 KGHDR and CDR2 SFDVKD. In DNA form, the CDR3 reads TGTGCCACCAGTAAACAGGGCTATGGCTACACCTTC. Its protein product is CATSKQGYGYTF.

The chain uses TRBV20-1 and TRBJ2-2; no firm D call. V shed 3 bases and J shed 8 bases, with 13 bases lying between them. Germline CDR1 reads DFQATT; CDR2 reads SNEGSKA (reference sequence). This CDR3 region has 13 residues. Here the CDR3 reads CSASSGLMGELFF. Written as DNA, the CDR3 is TGCAGTGCTAGTTCCGGCCTAATGGGGGAGCTGTTTTTT.

The chain uses TRBV6-5 and TRBJ2-1; possibly TRBD1 for D (6 bases). The CDR3 contains 13 residues. The ends were cut back, 8 bases at V and 2 bases at J, with 10 bases in the middle. Germline CDR1 and CDR2: MNHEY and SVGAGI. The CDR3 DNA sequence: TGTGCCAGCCGCCAGGGGACCTACAATGAGCAGTTCTTC. Its translation is CASRQGTYNEQFF.

This CDR3 reads CASSTGTNYYEQYF. CDR3 in DNA: TGTGCCAGCAGCACCGGGACAAATTACTACGAGCAGTACTTC. The rearrangement uses TRBV2 and TRBJ2-7, with D possibly TRBD1 on 6 matching bases. CDR3 length equals 14 residues. V lost 6 bases to trimming and J lost 3 bases, with 15 bases between them. CDR1 and CDR2 (germline): SNHLY, FYNNEI.

The rearrangement uses TRBV6-4 and TRBJ1-6; no reliable D call. V lost 8 bases to trimming and J lost 0 bases, with 14 bases between them. Per the germline V gene, CDR1 is MRHNA and CDR2 is SNTAGT. This CDR3 region has 16 residues. The CDR3 is CASALDSSSYNSPLHF. CDR3 nucleotide sequence: TGTGCCAGCGCCCTCGACTCGAGCTCCTATAATTCACCCCTCCACTTT.

The genes are TRBV3-1 (or the pseudogene TRBV3-2) and TRBJ1-4; TRBD1 aligns across 7 bases. The CDR3 totals 18 residues. Germline V CDR1 and CDR2: LGHDT, YNNKEL (reference sequence). The V gene end was trimmed by 4 bases and the J gene end by 2 bases; junction bases not matched to a gene: 13. As DNA, the CDR3 is TGTGCCAGCAGCCTTGGCGCTGGCAGGGGGAGGACTAATGAAAAACTGTTTTTT. It translates to CASSLGAGRGRTNEKLFF.

The CDR3 is CAREWDRGSDTQYF. CDR3 nucleotide sequence: TGTGCCAGAGAGTGGGACAGGGGATCAGATACGCAGTATTTT. The V gene is TRBV2, the J gene TRBJ2-3; the match to TRBD1 covers 10 bases. The CDR3 consists of 14 residues. V shed 9 bases, J shed 4 bases, and the junction held 7 bases outside the gene matches. CDR1 is SNHLY and CDR2 is FYNNEI in the germline V gene.

V gene TRBV4-1 combines with J gene TRBJ2-3; weak D call: TRBD2 (5 bases). The CDR3 extends over 12 amino acids. Germline V gene data show CDR1 as MGHRA and CDR2 as YSYEKL. V was cut by 0 bases and J by 9 bases, with 7 bases left in between. For the CDR3, the DNA is TGCGCCAGCAGCCAAGAGCGGGCGACGCAGTATTTT. As protein: CASSQERATQYF.